The 12 T cell receptor beta chains in this list originate from one sample, sequenced in a study of CD8 T cells in ankylosing spondylitis (TCRdb year 2017). On the study overall, not on this receptor specifically: Blood from ankylosing spondylitis patients appeared to be characterized by a TCR beta motif composed of several highly homologous amino acid variants.

Their antigen targets remain unknown. Library method: 5' RACE. The sequencer listed for this sample is Illumina HiSeq 2500. The public reads were quality trimmed at Q25 with fastp and then assembled into clones with MiXCR by TCRdb, keeping productive beta chains. Each record represents a unique CDR3 protein, reported with the most common genes and DNA among its rows. Counted in this sample were around 390,000 distinct CDR3 sequences; around 20% of them appeared once. The ten most abundant clones make up about 16% of the sample. The sequencing sample was made of blood, either unsorted or a sorted T cell fraction (not recorded which). The receptor set was obtained from a male donor with ankylosing spondylitis.

The chain recombines TRBV18 with TRBJ2-4, with D perhaps given as TRBD1 or TRBD2 (5 bases each). Deletions cut 2 bases from V and 5 bases from J, with 7 bases between. CDR1 and CDR2 (germline): KGHSH, LQKENI. The CDR3 extends over 13 amino acids. DNA for the CDR3: TGTGCCAGCTCACCATCGGGGCAAAACATTCAGTACTTC. It is translated as CASSPSGQNIQYF.

The chain uses TRBV12-3 or TRBV12-4 and TRBJ2-7, with 10 bases lining up with TRBD2. Unmatched junction bases numbered 9, after V lost 10 bases and J lost 6 bases. This CDR3 is 13 amino acids long. CDR3 sequence reads: CATSLAGVAEQYF. The CDR3 DNA is TGTGCCACAAGCCTAGCGGGAGTCGCCGAGCAGTACTTC.

The gene calls are TRBV20-1 and TRBJ2-5; D may be TRBD1 or TRBD2 (6 bases each). Germline CDR1 DFQATT, CDR2 SNEGSKA (reference sequence). Between the trimmed V and J ends, which lost 3 bases and 2 bases, there was a span of 13 bases. The CDR3 is 14 residues long. The CDR3, as DNA: TGCAGTGCTAGTTTAGGGGGGCCGCAAGAGACCCAGTACTTC. It is translated as CSASLGGPQETQYF.

The chain links TRBV24-1 to TRBJ2-1; TRBD1 is a possible D gene (6 bases). CDR3 size: 15 residues. Germline V gene data show CDR1 as KGHDR and CDR2 as SFDVKD. V was trimmed by 4 bases and J by 4 bases, leaving 13 bases between them. CDR3 sequence reads: CATSESQGRYNEQFF. CDR3 sequence (DNA): TGTGCCACCAGTGAATCACAGGGTCGATACAATGAGCAGTTCTTC.

This chain uses TRBV29-1 with TRBJ1-5, with D possibly being TRBD1 (6 bases). The germline gives CDR1 SQVTM, CDR2 ANQGSEA. Trimming took 5 bases from V and 5 from J, leaving 13 bases between them. The length of the CDR3 is 13 residues. The CDR3 bases are TGCAGCGTTACCCAGGGGCCGGATCAGCCCCAGCATTTT. As protein: CSVTQGPDQPQHF.

This clonotype was picked up many times. The chain combines TRBV6-2 or TRBV6-3 with TRBJ1-6; D is ambiguous. Trimming cost V 6 bases and J 6 bases, with 12 bases left between them. The CDR3 loop spans 14 amino acids. CDR1 and CDR2 from the germline V gene are MNHEY and SVGEGT. In DNA form, the CDR3 reads TGTGCCAGCAGAAGAGGTGCGCGTAATTCACCCCTCCACTTT. Translating it yields CASRRGARNSPLHF.

This clonotype was seen many times. This sequence joins TRBV7-2 and TRBJ2-1, with TRBD1 identical over 7 bases. The CDR3 spans 15 residues. The germline V gene encodes CDR1 SGHTA and CDR2 FQGNSA. After removal of 5 bases from V and 8 bases from J, the junction contained 12 bases not matched to a gene. The CDR3 DNA reads as TGTGCCAGCAGCCGGAACAGGGGCGAGACGCATGAGCAGTTCTTC. Translation: CASSRNRGETHEQFF.

This clonotype has just one count. The rearrangement uses TRBV20-1 and TRBJ2-7; 8 positions agree with TRBD2. This CDR3 has 15 residues. CDR1 is DFQATT, CDR2 SNEGSKA, per germline (reference sequence). V was clipped by 1 base and J by 1 base; unmatched bases: 6. The CDR3 here is CSARARLASSYEQYF. The CDR3 DNA sequence: TGCAGTGCTAGAGCGCGACTAGCGTCTTCCTACGAGCAGTACTTC.

The chain uses TRBV12-3 or TRBV12-4 and TRBJ2-1, with TRBD1 as a possible D gene (5 bases). V lost 7 bases and J lost 0, with 13 bases in between. The CDR3 spans 15 residues. The CDR3 is CASITRQSSYNEQFF. CDR3 coding DNA: TGTGCCAGCATAACCCGACAGAGCTCCTACAATGAGCAGTTCTTC.

This clonotype has only one observation. The V call is TRBV19, the J call TRBJ2-1; 16 nucleotides match TRBD2. CDR3 length equals 16 residues. Germline V lookup: CDR1 LNHDA, CDR2 SQIVND (reference sequence). V was clipped by 4 bases and J by 14 bases; unmatched bases: 11. The CDR3 sequence: CASSKSPGLAGGPEFF. DNA of the CDR3: TGTGCCAGTAGTAAATCTCCGGGACTAGCGGGAGGGCCGGAGTTCTTC.

This clonotype was observed a few times. This chain joins TRBV28 and TRBJ1-2, with D tentatively TRBD1 (5 bases). The CDR3 spans 13 residues. V was trimmed by 5 bases and J by 4 bases, leaving 11 bases between them. CDR1 MDHEN and CDR2 SYDVKM come from the germline V gene. The CDR3 spells CASSEGTIYGYTF. CDR3 coding DNA: TGTGCCAGCAGTGAGGGGACGATCTATGGCTACACCTTC.

V usage is TRBV9 and J usage is TRBJ1-5; D is undetermined. The CDR3 is 14 residues long. Germline assignment: CDR1 SGDLS and CDR2 YYNGEE. Trimming left V 5 bases short and J 5 bases short, with 14 bases between. CDR3 amino acids: CASSGGGVYQPQHF. In DNA, the CDR3 is TGTGCCAGCAGTGGAGGCGGGGTCTATCAGCCCCAGCATTTT. The variable domain in full, with the rest retrieved from reference TRBV9 and TRBJ1-5, is DSGVTQTPKHLITATGQRVTLRCSPRSGDLSVYWYQQSLDQGLQFLIQYYNGEERAKGNILERFSAQQFPDLHSELNLSSLELGDSALYFCASSGGGVYQPQHFGDGTRLSIL.